This T cell receptor beta chain comes out of a study of T cell clones after liver transplantation. Study-level background: Three of the eight recipients were HCV-positive; the rest had non-autoimmune, non-viral transplant indications. General observations from the study: Conclusions were preliminary, with small, heterogeneous patient groups.

TCRdb's copy holds only in-frame clones and misses some; the assay was immunoSEQ multiplex PCR. The sample holds approximately 51,000 clones, about 67% seen once. This clone was found a few times. Its antigen is as yet unknown. CDR3 length: 16 amino acids. Germline values: CDR1 MNHEY, CDR2 SMNVEV (reference sequence). V was clipped by 5 bases and J by 5 bases; unmatched bases: 11. The V call is TRBV27, the J call TRBJ2-7; 11 bases are a match to TRBD1. The sequence was obtained from a human patient who received a liver transplant. Some T cells may have originated in the graft donor. The input for sequencing was CD4+ T cells from blood, taken about 56 months after liver transplant. The CDR3 region is CASSPLRDRGSHEQYF. CDR3 sequence (DNA): TGTGCCAGCAGTCCCCTCCGGGACAGGGGGTCCCACGAGCAGTACTTC.